This T cell receptor beta chain was captured by sequencing in a study of OX40 agonist ivuxolimab in advanced cancers. With 0 bases removed from V and 0 bases from J, the gap between germline ends came to 12 bases. The CDR3 runs 17 residues. Germline assignment: CDR1 MNHNS and CDR2 SASEGT. Whole-study findings and limits: Some nonresponders likewise displayed low normalized T-cell clonal expansion.

A remark on this clone: Antigen unknown.

Clones were sequenced by immunoSEQ multiplex PCR, and TCRdb holds only the in-frame ones, with some missing. The data show 75,000 to 80,000 clones, under 90% seen once. The origin of this receptor is an adult with an advanced solid tumor such as melanoma, head and neck, liver or kidney cancer. The chain has TRBV6-1 and TRBJ2-1; D ambiguous. The specimen was CD4+ or CD8+ T cells sorted from blood, collected in a trial of the OX40 agonist ivuxolimab. The CDR3 reads CASSEASQHISYNEQFF. Here the CDR3 DNA reads TGTGCCAGCAGTGAAGCAAGCCAGCACATCTCCTACAATGAGCAGTTCTTC.